What follows are 12 T cell receptor beta chains derived from one specimen sequenced in a study of blood T cells in healthy people across ages. A J-beta primer mix and a sample-barcoded 5' primer were used in a second PCR of about 6 to 12 cycles. TCRdb reprocessed the 5' RACE reads via MiXCR and lists one record per CDR3 protein. The sample includes about 1.8 million distinct CDR3 sequences, about 49% of them seen just once. The source material was blood. The receptors derive from a woman in her thirties or forties in good health.

J is TRBJ1-6 and V is TRBV6-2 or TRBV6-3; 8 positions match TRBD1. The V gene's germline CDR1 is MNHEY and CDR2 SVGEGT. This CDR3 is 15 amino acids long. J was trimmed by 5 bases and V by 6 bases; bases with no gene match: 6. CDR3 sequence reads: CASRPLGQDNSPLHF. CDR3 nucleotides: TGTGCCAGCAGACCCCTGGGACAGGATAATTCACCCCTCCACTTT.

The chain couples TRBV6-1 to TRBJ1-1; 7 positions match TRBD1. Germline loops: CDR1 MNHNS, CDR2 SASEGT. The trim removed 7 bases at V and 5 bases at J, leaving 10 bases unmatched. The CDR3 is made up of 14 amino acids. CDR3 sequence: CASTLRQGRTEAFF. In DNA form, the CDR3 reads TGTGCCAGCACCCTTAGACAGGGACGGACTGAAGCTTTCTTT.

The table lists this clonotype with a few counts. The chain is built from TRBV7-2 and TRBJ2-7, with 8 bases matching TRBD1. With V trimmed by 5 bases and J by 3 bases, 9 bases remained unmatched. This CDR3 is 15 amino acids long. Germline V gene lookup returns CDR1 SGHTA and CDR2 FQGNSA. CDR3 protein: CASSPFSGQGYEQYF. CDR3 sequence (DNA): TGTGCCAGCAGCCCTTTCTCCGGACAGGGCTACGAGCAGTACTTC.

In nucleotides, the CDR3 is TGTGCCAGCAGGATGTACTCCGGGACTGGGAAGGAGACCCAGTACTTC. This gives the protein CASRMYSGTGKETQYF. The chain combines TRBV12-3 or TRBV12-4 with TRBJ2-7; TRBD2 might be the D (6 bases). The J call may be wrong; the DNA end is better matched by TRBJ2-5. The CDR3 is 16 residues long.

J is TRBJ2-5 and V is TRBV7-2; 9 positions match TRBD1. The J call is in doubt because the DNA end fits TRBJ2-7 better. The CDR3 sequence is 16 residues long. Germline CDR1 reads SGHTA; CDR2 reads FQGNSA. CDR3 residues: CASSTPPGQGPYEQYF. CDR3 nucleotide sequence: TGTGCCAGCAGCACCCCACCGGGACAGGGACCCTACGAGCAGTACTTC.

This clonotype was observed many times. The gene calls are TRBV7-9 and TRBJ2-7; D is undetermined. CDR3 length: 13 residues. Per the germline V gene, CDR1 is SEHNR and CDR2 is FQNEAQ (reference sequence). V was shortened by 1 base and J by 4 bases, with 8 bases between the two germline ends. The CDR3 here is CASSLGFGYEQYF. The CDR3 DNA sequence: TGTGCCAGCAGCTTAGGTTTCGGGTACGAGCAGTACTTC.

This clonotype was counted once. The rearrangement links TRBV7-2 to TRBJ1-2; D gene ambiguous. Between the trimmed V and J ends, which lost 0 bases and 8 bases, there was a span of 7 bases. CDR3 length equals 12 residues. In germline, CDR1 is SGHTA, CDR2 FQGNSA. The CDR3 sequence is CASSLAPVGYTF. The CDR3 nucleotides read TGTGCCAGCAGCTTAGCCCCTGTCGGCTACACCTTC. Drawing the rest from reference TRBV7-2 and TRBJ1-2, the complete variable domain is GAGVSQSPSNKVTEKGKDVELRCDPISGHTALYWYRQSLGQGLEFLIYFQGNSAPDKSGLPSDRFSAERTGGSVSTLTIQRTQQEDSAVYLCASSLAPVGYTFGSGTRLTVV.

The table lists this clonotype with a count of one. This rearrangement joins TRBV3-1 to TRBJ2-5, with D possibly being TRBD2 (6 bases). The J call may be incorrect, as the DNA end agrees better with TRBJ2-4. The germline V gene has CDR1 LGHDT and CDR2 YNNKEL (reference sequence). The CDR3 contains 15 residues. CDR3 loop: CASSQVFGGGDIQYF. As DNA, the CDR3 is TGTGCCAGCAGCCAAGTCTTCGGCGGCGGGGACATTCAGTACTTC.

This chain links TRBV5-6 with TRBJ2-7; 7 nucleotides align to TRBD1. The CDR3 loop spans 17 amino acids. Per germline, CDR1 SGHDT and CDR2 YYEEEE. Losses at the gene ends were 1 base for V and 5 bases for J; bases not matched to a gene: 15. This CDR3 is CASSLFGRTGFPHEQYF. The CDR3 nucleotides are TGTGCCAGCAGCTTGTTTGGTCGGACAGGCTTTCCGCACGAGCAGTACTTC.

The table lists this clonotype with a few counts. The rearrangement joins TRBV6-5 to TRBJ1-6; possibly TRBD1 for D (6 bases). Germline V lookup: CDR1 MNHEY, CDR2 SVGAGI. V was pared by 6 bases and J by 8 bases, with 17 bases between. The CDR3 is made up of 15 amino acids. The CDR3 region is CASSPRTAGYSPLHF. The CDR3 nucleotides read TGTGCCAGCAGCCCGCGGACAGCGGGGTATTCACCCCTCCACTTT.

This clonotype came up a few times. The chain employs TRBV28 and TRBJ2-3, with 9 bases aligning to TRBD1. V shed 6 bases and J 10 bases; nucleotides not matched to a gene: 5. There are 12 residues in the CDR3. Germline V lookup: CDR1 MDHEN, CDR2 SYDVKM. CDR3 in DNA: TGTGCCAGCAGCCCGGACAGGGGTCCGCAGTATTTT. It is translated as CASSPDRGPQYF.

The rearrangement uses TRBV28 and TRBJ2-7; D is possibly TRBD1 (5 bases). V was pared by 8 bases and J by 0 bases, with 20 bases between. CDR1 MDHEN and CDR2 SYDVKM come from the germline V gene. This CDR3 contains 16 residues. The CDR3 loop is CASGDLRQQLSYEQYF. For the CDR3, the DNA is TGTGCCAGCGGAGACCTCAGACAGCAGCTCTCCTACGAGCAGTACTTC.